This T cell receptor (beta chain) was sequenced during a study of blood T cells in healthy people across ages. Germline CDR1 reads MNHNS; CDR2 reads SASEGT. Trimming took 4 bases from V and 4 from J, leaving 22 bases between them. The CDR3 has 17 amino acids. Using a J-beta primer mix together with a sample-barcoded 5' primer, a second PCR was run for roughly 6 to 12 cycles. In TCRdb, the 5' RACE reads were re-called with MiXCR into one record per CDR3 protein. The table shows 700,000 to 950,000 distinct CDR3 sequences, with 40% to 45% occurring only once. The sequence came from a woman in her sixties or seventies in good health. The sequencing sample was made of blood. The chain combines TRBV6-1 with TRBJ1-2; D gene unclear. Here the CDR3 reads CASSGGFPFPESYGYTF. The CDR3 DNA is TGTGCCAGCAGTGGGGGTTTCCCCTTCCCTGAGTCCTATGGCTACACCTTC.